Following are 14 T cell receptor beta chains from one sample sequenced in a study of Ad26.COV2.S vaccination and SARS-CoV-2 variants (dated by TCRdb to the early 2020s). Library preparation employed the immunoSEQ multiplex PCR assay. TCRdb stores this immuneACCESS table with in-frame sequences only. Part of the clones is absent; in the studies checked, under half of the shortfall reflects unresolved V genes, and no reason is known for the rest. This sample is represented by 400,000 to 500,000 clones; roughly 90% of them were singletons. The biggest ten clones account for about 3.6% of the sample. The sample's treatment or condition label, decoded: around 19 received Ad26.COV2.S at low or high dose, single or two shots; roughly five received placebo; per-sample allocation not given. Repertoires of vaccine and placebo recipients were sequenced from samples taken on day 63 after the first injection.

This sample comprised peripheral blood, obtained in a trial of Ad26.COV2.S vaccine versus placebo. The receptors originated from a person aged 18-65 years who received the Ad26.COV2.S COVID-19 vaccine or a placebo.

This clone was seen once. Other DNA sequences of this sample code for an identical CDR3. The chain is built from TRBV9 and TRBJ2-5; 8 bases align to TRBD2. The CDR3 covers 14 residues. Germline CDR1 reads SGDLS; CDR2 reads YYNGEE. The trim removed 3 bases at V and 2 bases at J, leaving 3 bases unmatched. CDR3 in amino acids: CASSAGLAQETQYF. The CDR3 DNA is TGTGCCAGCAGCGCAGGACTAGCTCAAGAGACCCAGTACTTC.

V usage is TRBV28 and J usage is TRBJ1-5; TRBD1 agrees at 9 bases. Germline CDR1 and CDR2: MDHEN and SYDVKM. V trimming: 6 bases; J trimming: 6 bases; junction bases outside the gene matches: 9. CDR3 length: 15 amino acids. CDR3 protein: CASSKDRGTAQPQHF. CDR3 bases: TGTGCCAGCAGCAAAGACAGGGGGACAGCTCAGCCCCAGCATTTT. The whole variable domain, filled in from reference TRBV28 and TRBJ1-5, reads DVKVTQSSRYLVKRTGEKVFLECVQDMDHENMFWYRQDPGLGLRLIYFSYDVKMKEKGDIPEGYSVSREKKERFSLILESASTNQTSMYLCASSKDRGTAQPQHFGDGTRLSIL.

CDR3 nucleotide sequence: TGTGCCAGCAGCTTAGATCTAGCTAGCATACATACGCAGTATTTT. Its protein product is CASSLDLASIHTQYF. This chain joins TRBV11-2 and TRBJ2-3, with a tentative D call TRBD2 (5 bases). CDR3 length: 15 amino acids. Per germline, CDR1 SGHAT and CDR2 FQNNGV. V lost 0 bases to trimming and J lost 7 bases, with 14 bases between them.

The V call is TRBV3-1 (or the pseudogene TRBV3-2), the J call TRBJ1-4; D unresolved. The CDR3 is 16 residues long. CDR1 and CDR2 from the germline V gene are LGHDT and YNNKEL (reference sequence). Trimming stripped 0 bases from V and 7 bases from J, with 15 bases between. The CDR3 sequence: CASSQDLRGSGEKLFF. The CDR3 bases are TGTGCCAGCAGCCAAGACCTGCGGGGTTCTGGTGAAAAACTGTTTTTT.

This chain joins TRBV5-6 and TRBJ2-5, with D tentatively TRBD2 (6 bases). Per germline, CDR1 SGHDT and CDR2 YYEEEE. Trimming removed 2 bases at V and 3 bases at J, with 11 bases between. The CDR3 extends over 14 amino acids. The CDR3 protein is CASSFSGSKETQYF. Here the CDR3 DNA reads TGTGCCAGCAGCTTCTCCGGGAGCAAAGAGACCCAGTACTTC.

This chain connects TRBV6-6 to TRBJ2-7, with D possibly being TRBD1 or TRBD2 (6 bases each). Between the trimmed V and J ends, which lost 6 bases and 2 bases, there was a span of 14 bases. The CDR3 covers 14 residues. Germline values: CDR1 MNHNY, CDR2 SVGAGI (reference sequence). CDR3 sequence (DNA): TGTGCCAGCAGCCGCGGGACACCCGCCTACGAGCAGTACTTC. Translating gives CASSRGTPAYEQYF.

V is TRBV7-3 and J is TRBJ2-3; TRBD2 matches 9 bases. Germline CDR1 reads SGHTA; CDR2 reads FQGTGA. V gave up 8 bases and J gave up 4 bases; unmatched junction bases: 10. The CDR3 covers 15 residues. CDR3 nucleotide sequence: TGTGCCAGCGCTTTGGCGCGGGGGGGCTCAGATACGCAGTATTTT. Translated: CASALARGGSDTQYF.

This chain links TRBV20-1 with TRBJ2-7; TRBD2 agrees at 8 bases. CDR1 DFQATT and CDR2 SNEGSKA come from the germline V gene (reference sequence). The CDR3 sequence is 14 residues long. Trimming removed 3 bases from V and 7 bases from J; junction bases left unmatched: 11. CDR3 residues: CSASVASGLREQYF. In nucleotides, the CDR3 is TGCAGTGCTAGTGTGGCTAGCGGGCTCCGGGAGCAGTACTTC.

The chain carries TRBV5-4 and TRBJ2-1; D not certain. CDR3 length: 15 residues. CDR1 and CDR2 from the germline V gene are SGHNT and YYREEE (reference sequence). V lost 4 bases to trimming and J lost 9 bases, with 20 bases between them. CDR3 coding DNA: TGTGCCAGCAGCGGGGTGGGCAGCAAGGGCAGTGAGCAGTTCTTC. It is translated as CASSGVGSKGSEQFF.

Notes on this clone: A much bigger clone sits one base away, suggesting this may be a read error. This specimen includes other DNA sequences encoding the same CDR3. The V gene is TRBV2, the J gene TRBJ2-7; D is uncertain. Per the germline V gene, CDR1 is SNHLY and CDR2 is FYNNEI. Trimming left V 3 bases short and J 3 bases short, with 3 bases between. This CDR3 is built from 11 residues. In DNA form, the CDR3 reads TGTGCCAGCAGTGAGGGCTACGAGCAGTACTTC. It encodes CASSEGYEQYF.

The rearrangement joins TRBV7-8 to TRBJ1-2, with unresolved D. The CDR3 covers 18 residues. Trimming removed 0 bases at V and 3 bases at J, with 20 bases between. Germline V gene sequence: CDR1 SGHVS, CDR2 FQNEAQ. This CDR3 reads CASSLAVTTVNYHYGYTF. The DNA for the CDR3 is TGTGCCAGCAGCTTAGCAGTGACTACGGTCAACTACCACTATGGCTACACCTTC.

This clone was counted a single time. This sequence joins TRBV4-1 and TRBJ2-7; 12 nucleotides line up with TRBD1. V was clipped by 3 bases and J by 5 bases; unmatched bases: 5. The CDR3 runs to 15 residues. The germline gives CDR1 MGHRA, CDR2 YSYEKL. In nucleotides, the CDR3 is TGCGCCAGCAGCCAGCCCGGGACAGGGGGCGACGAGCAGTACTTC. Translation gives CASSQPGTGGDEQYF.

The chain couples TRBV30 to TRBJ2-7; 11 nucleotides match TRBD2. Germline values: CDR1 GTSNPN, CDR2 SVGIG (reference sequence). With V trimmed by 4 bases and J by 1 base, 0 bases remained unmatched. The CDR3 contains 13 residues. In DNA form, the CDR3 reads TGTGCCTGGACTAGCGGGGGGTCCTACGAGCAGTACTTC. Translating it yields CAWTSGGSYEQYF.

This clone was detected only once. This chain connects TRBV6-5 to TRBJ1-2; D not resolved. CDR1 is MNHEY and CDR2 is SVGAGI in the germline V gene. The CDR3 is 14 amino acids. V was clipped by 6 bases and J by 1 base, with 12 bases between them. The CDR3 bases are TGTGCCAGCAGAGGCAGACTTTATAACTATGGCTACACCTTC. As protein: CASRGRLYNYGYTF.